This paragraph reports one TCR beta chain. This clone was counted between two and nine times. Its antigen is currently not known. Within one base of it there is no much larger clone, and no base qualities were kept. Using the deep immunoSEQ assay, TCR CDR3 regions were amplified from genomic DNA by multiplex PCR. For each cell subset, the extracted genomic DNA was distributed evenly across all wells of several immunoSEQ 96-well plates, and each plate served as one replicate. For sorted subsets, each replicate PCR was loaded with around 220 ng genomic DNA, equivalent to about 33,000 T cell genomes. Purified libraries were measured with a Qubit 3.0 fluorometer, size-checked on a Bioanalyzer 2100, and measured again with the KAPA Library Quantification kit. Each immunoSEQ 96-well plate was sequenced on its own single-read 150-cycle Illumina NextSeq 550 flow cell. In the source study's methods: The immunoSEQ output contained only junctional sequences without quality scores, so filtering could not match that applied to full-length reads. Sequences were annotated with PyIR, a Python wrapper for IgBLAST v1.9, using IMGT germline references to assign V/J genes and CDR3. Reads with weak V/J assignments (E-value above 1e-6), missing CDR3, stop codons, out-of-frame junctions, or ambiguous translated residues were removed. V3J clonotypes were defined as sequences sharing an identical inferred V gene, J gene, and CDR3 amino acid sequence. The percentage overlap between two repertoires was calculated by dividing the number of shared unique clonotypes by the size of the smaller repertoire. Three approaches were used to assess repertoire richness: RTK rarefaction, the Chao1 estimator, and Recon v2.1 estimates of unobserved clonotypes. For all TCRbeta clonotypes obtained by the gDNA method from several donors, generation probabilities were computed with OLGA. Here the immuneACCESS table is served through TCRdb, limited to in-frame sequences with V and J called. Missing clones are a known gap in these copies; in checked studies unresolved V genes cover under half, and the rest lacks a known reason. V and J calls and clone size follow that table, whereas D and trimming were derived from the DNA. The table for this sample lists some 2.4 million clones; under 95% of them were counted only once. More than 0.35% of the sample is taken by the ten largest.

The germline V gene (reference sequence) yields GTSNPN for CDR1 and SVGIG for CDR2. V loses 4 bases, J loses 5 bases, and the germline ends lie 14 bases apart. Its CDR3 holds 14 amino acids, cysteine through phenylalanine. Kept here is only the CDR3 DNA, which spans 42 bases and is read in frame from base 1. These data are taken from a study of shared clonotypes between healthy human individuals (dated by TCRdb to the early 2020s). Broadly, across the study: A couple of women and three men aged 18 to 49 years were included in the cohort. Per donor, three plates each were used for CD4 naive and CD4 memory, two for CD8 naive, and one for CD8 memory. To estimate repertoire size and how much clonotypes are shared between individuals, the study performed deep sequencing of blood TCR repertoires from a few healthy adults. To increase sequencing depth and limit assay-specific biases, TCR repertoire library preparation and sequencing were carried out by different laboratories using diverse techniques. Per donor, leukapheresis produced somewhere between about 0.85 and 9.5 billion PBMCs. Overall study results and their limits: The genetic and exposure-history diversity represented was limited by the small number of donors. Sampling was restricted to blood, and TCR repertoires in tissue are likely to differ from TCR repertoires in blood. Incomplete sequencing was indicated by rarefaction of sorted-subset datasets, despite the large sequencing depth. Larger estimated clonotype richness was generally found for naive subsets than for memory subsets. Pairwise subsampling led to the expectation that sequencing depth would affect the degree of clonotype sharing among donors. Compared with non-shared clonotypes, clonotypes shared by all four sorted-subset donors had higher generation probabilities. About 5% of naive CD4, 3% to 3.5% of naive CD8, approximately 2.2% of memory CD4, and around 0.42% of memory CD8 clonotypes were shared across several donors.

Healthy HIV-negative adults with no recently reported acute infections or vaccinations were included as donors. Every donor was a Caucasian adult living in Nashville, Tennessee, USA. CD4+ T cells were enriched by magnetic negative selection; naive cells were then positively selected on CD45RA, and the negative fraction formed the memory subset. Blood was obtained by leukapheresis, after which PBMCs were separated by Ficoll-Histopaque density gradient centrifugation and cryopreserved in liquid nitrogen vapor phase. Analytical flow cytometry was used to check the purity and quantity of every magnetically sorted T cell population. From each sorted fraction, genomic DNA was isolated and quantified by UV absorbance on a Nanodrop 2000c.

The specimen was naive CD4+ T cells from PBMCs. The label giving this sample's cell subset or site can be read as: CD45RA+ positively selected. The rearrangement combines TRBV30 with TRBJ1-4; the best D guess is TRBD1, with 5 bases matching. This receptor was identified in a man between 18 and 29 years old in good health. Some clones in this sample may be carry-over from other donors' samples. The CDR3 reads as follows: CAWNPGPGNEKLFF. The sequenced DNA is TGTGCCTGGAACCCCGGGCCAGGGAATGAAAAACTGTTTTTT.